Each of the 13 T cell receptor beta chains below was sequenced from the same sample in a study of spatial heterogeneity in lung cancer. TCRdb processed the 5' RACE reads anew with MiXCR; each CDR3 protein has one entry. The sample comprises approximately 66,000 distinct CDR3 sequences, roughly 6.4% of which are singletons, and roughly 14% rests with the top ten. The time point denotes: sample taken at primary tumor resection. The sample here was PBMCs, taken at surgery. The receptors were gathered from a female donor with early-stage non-small cell lung cancer.

The chain couples TRBV28 to TRBJ2-3; 8 nucleotides match TRBD1. The germline CDR1 and CDR2 sequences are MDHEN and SYDVKM. The CDR3 is 15 residues long. V was pared by 11 bases and J by 0 bases, with 10 bases of the junction left unmatched. The CDR3 DNA is TGTGCCTGTGCCGGGACAGGCCCGAGCACAGATACGCAGTATTTT. Protein product: CACAGTGPSTDTQYF.

In this sample, this clonotype turned up many times. CDR3 in DNA: TGCAGTGCTAGAATCCTGGGACCAGTCTACGAGCAGTACTTC. The encoded protein is CSARILGPVYEQYF. The chain joins TRBV20-1 to TRBJ2-7; D may be TRBD1 or TRBD2 (5 bases each). Per the germline V gene, CDR1 is DFQATT and CDR2 is SNEGSKA (reference sequence). The V end was cut by 2 bases, the J end by 3 bases, with 14 bases between. The CDR3 has 14 amino acids.

This clonotype was recorded many times. The V call is TRBV14, the J call TRBJ1-1, with 12 bases aligning to TRBD1. J gave up 8 bases and V 1 base, and 8 bases lay outside the gene matches. This CDR3 is 16 amino acids long. CDR1 SGHDN and CDR2 FVKESK come from the germline V gene. CDR3 residues: CASSQVSGTGGWEAFF. DNA for the CDR3: TGTGCCAGCAGCCAAGTATCCGGGACAGGGGGCTGGGAAGCTTTCTTT. The full variable domain, with the rest looked up from reference TRBV14 and TRBJ1-1, is EAGVTQFPSHSVIEKGQTVTLRCDPISGHDNLYWYRRVMGKEIKFLLHFVKESKQDESGMPNNRFLAERTGGTYSTLKVQPAELEDSGVYFCASSQVSGTGGWEAFFGQGTRLTVV.

This clonotype was seen at least ten times. The rearrangement links TRBV4-1 to TRBJ2-3; D unclear. The CDR3 is 12 amino acids. Trimming took off 1 base at V and 6 bases at J, with 5 bases between the two ends. Germline CDR1 and CDR2: MGHRA and YSYEKL. DNA for the CDR3: TGCGCCAGCAGCCAAGTGGTTGATACGCAGTATTTT. This codes for CASSQVVDTQYF.

The sample holds many counts of this clonotype. This chain uses TRBV7-9 with TRBJ1-5; D unresolved. Germline-derived CDR1 and CDR2 are SEHNR and FQNEAQ (reference sequence). CDR3 size: 12 residues. V was cut by 5 bases and J by 7 bases, with 9 bases left in between. The CDR3 sequence: CASSVPGQPQHF. CDR3 in DNA: TGTGCCAGCAGCGTCCCGGGACAGCCCCAGCATTTT.

This clonotype was picked up a small number of times. The chain is built from TRBV18 and TRBJ1-1, with TRBD1 matching 10 bases. This CDR3 is built from 14 residues. CDR1 is KGHSH and CDR2 is LQKENI in the germline V gene. The ends lost 4 bases at V and 5 bases at J; junction bases unmatched: 4. The CDR3 bases are TGTGCCAGCTCACTCCAGGACAGGGGGACTGAAGCTTTCTTT. It yields the protein CASSLQDRGTEAFF.

The rearrangement uses TRBV20-1 and TRBJ2-3; 12 nucleotides match TRBD2. This CDR3 spans 20 amino acids. The germline V gene has CDR1 DFQATT and CDR2 SNEGSKA (reference sequence). J was trimmed by 0 bases and V by 5 bases; bases with no gene match: 18. As DNA, the CDR3 is TGCAGTGCTCAGAGTTCCGGGACTAGCGGGTTCCACCCTAGCACAGATACGCAGTATTTT. This codes for CSAQSSGTSGFHPSTDTQYF.

This clonotype was seen ten or more times. This chain links TRBV24-1 with TRBJ2-1; the D gene is possibly TRBD1 (6 bases). This CDR3 contains 13 residues. Germline loops: CDR1 KGHDR, CDR2 SFDVKD. V was pared by 4 bases and J by 9 bases, with 12 bases between. CDR3 in DNA: TGTGCCACCAGTGACAGGACAGTCACTGAGCAGTTCTTC. This codes for CATSDRTVTEQFF.

V usage is TRBV6-1 and J usage is TRBJ1-1, with D perhaps matching TRBD1 (5 bases). The germline CDR1 and CDR2 sequences are MNHNS and SASEGT. The V end lost 1 base, the J end lost 3 bases, and 9 bases lay between the germline ends. The CDR3 covers 14 residues. For the CDR3, the DNA is TGTGCCAGCAGTGAAGTTGGAGGGGACACTGAAGCTTTCTTT. Translation: CASSEVGGDTEAFF.

Many counts were recorded for this clonotype. The genes are TRBV5-1 and TRBJ1-5, with 7 bases identical to TRBD1. Germline CDR1 SGHRS, CDR2 YFSETQ. V gave up 3 bases and J gave up 0 bases; unmatched junction bases: 3. The CDR3 is made up of 15 amino acids. CDR3 sequence: CASSWDSHSNQPQHF. CDR3 sequence (DNA): TGCGCCAGCAGCTGGGACAGCCATAGCAATCAGCCCCAGCATTTT.

This clonotype has at least ten counts. The gene calls are TRBV20-1 and TRBJ2-1; D is unresolved. The ends were cut back, 0 bases at V and 0 bases at J, with 12 bases in the middle. Germline loops: CDR1 DFQATT, CDR2 SNEGSKA (reference sequence). This CDR3 has 16 residues. The CDR3 nucleotides read TGCAGTGCTAGAGATAAAGGGCACCCCTCCTACAATGAGCAGTTCTTC. Its translation is CSARDKGHPSYNEQFF.

There are many counts of this clonotype. V gene TRBV3-1 combines with J gene TRBJ2-7; 12 bases are shared with TRBD2. V shed 1 base and J 10 bases; nucleotides not matched to a gene: 5. The CDR3 spans 14 residues. Germline CDR1 and CDR2: LGHDT and YNNKEL (reference sequence). CDR3 nucleotide sequence: TGTGCCAGCAGCCAAGTACTAGCGGGAGGTCATCAGTACTTC. As protein: CASSQVLAGGHQYF.

The V call is TRBV20-1, the J call TRBJ2-2; the D gene could be TRBD1 or TRBD2 (5 bases each). The V end lost 3 bases, the J end lost 0 bases, and 20 bases lay between the germline ends. Germline CDR1 is DFQATT and CDR2 is SNEGSKA (reference sequence). The CDR3 is made up of 18 amino acids. CDR3: CSAREATVVRPNTGELFF. The CDR3 nucleotides read TGCAGTGCTAGGGAGGCGACAGTCGTCCGCCCGAACACCGGGGAGCTGTTTTTT.